This T cell receptor beta chain was sequenced during a study of CD8 T cells in Susac syndrome. Points from the study as a whole: Expansion of Susac CD8+ clones peaked in TEMRA cells and in active patients.

About this clonotype: Its specificity is not known.

Random hexamers were used to reverse transcribe the RNA input (0.5 to 1 ug). Amplification of the TCR beta CDR3 was carried out by immunoSEQ multiplex PCR, which spanned a total of 54 Vbeta and 13 Jbeta segments. TCRdb reprocessed the immunoSEQ multiplex PCR reads via MiXCR and lists one record per CDR3 protein. The sample holds fewer than 85,000 distinct CDR3 sequences, more than 85% seen once. V lost 4 bases to trimming and J lost 2 bases; unmatched junction nucleotides: 4. The germline V gene has CDR1 SGHDT and CDR2 YYEEEE. The CDR3 extends over 15 amino acids. This clonotype was obtained from a human donor with Susac syndrome. The sequencing sample was made of CD8+ T cells from PBMCs. V usage is TRBV5-6 and J usage is TRBJ2-3; 10 positions match TRBD2. The CDR3 coding sequence is TGTGCCAGCAGCCCGGGACTAGCGTTCACAGATACGCAGTATTTT. Residues: CASSPGLAFTDTQYF.